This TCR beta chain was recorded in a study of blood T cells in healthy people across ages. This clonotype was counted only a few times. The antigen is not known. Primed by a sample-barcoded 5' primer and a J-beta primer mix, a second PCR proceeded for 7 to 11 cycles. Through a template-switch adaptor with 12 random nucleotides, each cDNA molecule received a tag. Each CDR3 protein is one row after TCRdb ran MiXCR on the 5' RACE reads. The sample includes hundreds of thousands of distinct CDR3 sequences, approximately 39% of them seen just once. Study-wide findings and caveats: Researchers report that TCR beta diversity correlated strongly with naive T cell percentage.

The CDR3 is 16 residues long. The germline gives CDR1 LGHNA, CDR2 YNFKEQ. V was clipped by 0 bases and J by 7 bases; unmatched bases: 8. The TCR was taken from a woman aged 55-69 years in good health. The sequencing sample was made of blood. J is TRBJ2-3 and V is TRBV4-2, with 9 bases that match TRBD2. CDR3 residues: CASSQDGGTSRNTQYF. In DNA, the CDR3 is TGTGCCAGCAGCCAAGATGGCGGGACTAGCAGGAATACGCAGTATTTT.